This TCR beta chain was recovered during a study of T cell responses to AZD1222 COVID-19 vaccine. Study conclusions and caveats: Just six AZD1222 recipients tested seropositive at baseline.

Concerning this clone itself: Its antigen is still unknown.

V lost 2 bases, J lost 8 bases, and 9 bases lay in between. Germline lookup yields CDR1 MDHEN and CDR2 SYDVKM. There are 13 residues in the CDR3. Investigators merged groups given second doses at roughly 4 or roughly 12 weeks. Sequenced by immunoSEQ multiplex PCR; TCRdb stores in-frame clones only, minus some. The sample has more than 80,000 clones, approximately 90% seen once; the top ten hold around 30%. The clonotype was recovered from an adult who received the AZD1222 COVID-19 vaccine. This specimen was peripheral blood, taken 28 days after the second AZD1222 dose. The V and J genes are TRBV28 and TRBJ1-4, with TRBD1 as a possible D gene (5 bases). The CDR3 loop is CASSLRSGEKLFF. In DNA form, the CDR3 reads TGTGCCAGCAGTTTAAGGTCAGGGGAAAAACTGTTTTTT.